The 14 T cell receptor beta chains listed next were all sequenced from one sample in a study of CD8 T cells in ankylosing spondylitis. MiXCR, applied by TCRdb to the 5' RACE reads, yields one record per CDR3 protein. The sample carries under 300,000 distinct CDR3 sequences, 18% recorded once. Sequencing was carried out using blood, either unsorted or a sorted T cell fraction (not recorded which). These receptors came from a male donor with ankylosing spondylitis or in good health (not recorded which).

J is TRBJ2-7 and V is TRBV5-1; TRBD1 agrees at 8 bases. This CDR3 spans 12 amino acids. Germline CDR1 SGHRS, CDR2 YFSETQ. V lost 6 bases and J lost 5; bases outside the gene matches: 4. CDR3 amino acids: CASTDRGNEQYF. The CDR3 bases are TGCGCCAGCACAGACAGGGGTAACGAGCAGTACTTC.

The V call is TRBV6-5, the J call TRBJ2-7; unclear D gene. CDR1 and CDR2 from the germline V gene are MNHEY and SVGAGI. The V and J ends lost 5 bases and 4 bases respectively, with 9 bases between them. CDR3 length: 12 amino acids. The CDR3 spells CASSGDWYEQYF. CDR3 coding DNA: TGTGCCAGCAGTGGAGACTGGTACGAGCAGTACTTC.

This rearrangement joins TRBV7-9 to TRBJ2-7; 12 bases map to TRBD1. This CDR3 has 15 amino acids. J was trimmed by 7 bases and V by 5 bases; bases with no gene match: 9. Germline CDR1 is SEHNR and CDR2 is FQNEAQ (reference sequence). The CDR3 is CASSTRDRGPGEQYF. CDR3 in DNA: TGTGCCAGCAGCACCCGGGACAGGGGGCCTGGGGAGCAGTACTTC.

The chain couples TRBV20-1 to TRBJ1-1, with 12 bases that match TRBD1. Germline-derived CDR1 and CDR2 are DFQATT and SNEGSKA (reference sequence). The CDR3 contains 19 residues. The J segment lost 0 bases and the V segment lost 6 bases, leaving 17 bases of the junction unmatched. The CDR3 sequence is CSARDRGRERLFMNTEAFF. Written as DNA, the CDR3 is TGCAGTGCCAGGGACAGGGGGCGCGAACGGCTCTTCATGAACACTGAAGCTTTCTTT.

There are many counts of this clonotype. The chain combines TRBV5-1 with TRBJ2-2, with D possibly TRBD2 on 6 matching bases. The CDR3 sequence is 15 residues long. V was cut by 0 bases and J by 6 bases, with 12 bases left in between. Germline V gene data show CDR1 as SGHRS and CDR2 as YFSETQ. CDR3 nucleotides: TGCGCCAGCAGCTTGGGCCGGGAGCTTTCCGGGGAGCTGTTTTTT. It codes for CASSLGRELSGELFF. The whole variable domain, filled in from reference TRBV5-1 and TRBJ2-2, reads KAGVTQTPRYLIKTRGQQVTLSCSPISGHRSVSWYQQTPGQGLQFLFEYFSETQRNKGNFPGRFSGRQFSNSRSEMNVSTLELGDSALYLCASSLGRELSGELFFGEGSRLTVL.

A few counts support this clonotype. The CDR3 coding sequence is TGTGCTAGTGGTTTTAGCGGGCCTTCCTACAATGAGCAGTTCTTC. It encodes CASGFSGPSYNEQFF. The chain carries TRBV12-5 and TRBJ2-1; TRBD2 agrees at 7 bases. This CDR3 has 15 residues. The germline V gene has CDR1 LGHNT and CDR2 FRNRAP. J lost 1 base, V lost 3 bases, and 3 bases had no gene match.

This clonotype has at least ten counts. The rearrangement links TRBV20-1 to TRBJ2-1; 12 nucleotides match TRBD2. V lost 6 bases, J lost 4 bases, and 4 bases stayed unmatched. The germline V gene has CDR1 DFQATT and CDR2 SNEGSKA (reference sequence). The CDR3 is made up of 14 amino acids. The CDR3 DNA reads TGCAGTGCACTGACTAGCGGGAGTTACAATGAGCAGTTCTTC. Translated: CSALTSGSYNEQFF.

This clonotype has more than one count but fewer than ten. The J gene is TRBJ2-3, the V gene TRBV11-2; 7 positions match TRBD1. The J segment lost 2 bases and the V segment lost 5 bases, leaving 13 bases of the junction unmatched. CDR1 is SGHAT, CDR2 FQNNGV, per germline. The CDR3 contains 17 residues. CDR3 DNA sequence: TGTGCCAGCAGCAACCCGATAGACAGGGCAGTCACAGATACGCAGTATTTT. Its translation: CASSNPIDRAVTDTQYF.

A few counts support this clonotype. The chain is built from TRBV6-5 and TRBJ1-3; D may be TRBD1 (6 bases). The CDR3 length is 17 residues. V lost 4 bases, J lost 0 bases, and 16 bases lay in between. Germline V gene sequence: CDR1 MNHEY, CDR2 SVGAGI. In DNA, the CDR3 is TGTGCCAGCAGTTCCGTGAGCCGGGACAACTCTGGAAACACCATATATTTT. Translated: CASSSVSRDNSGNTIYF.

The rearrangement links TRBV12-3 or TRBV12-4 to TRBJ2-5; D remains ambiguous. With 4 bases removed from V and 4 bases from J, the gap between germline ends came to 13 bases. The length of the CDR3 is 14 residues. Here the CDR3 DNA reads TGTGCCAGCAGTTGGGTGGTCGGCGGAGAGACCCAGTACTTC. This sequence encodes CASSWVVGGETQYF.

The chain links TRBV10-2 to TRBJ2-1; D is ambiguous. V was clipped by 0 bases and J by 8 bases, with 2 bases between them. The germline CDR1 and CDR2 sequences are WSHSY and SAAADI. The CDR3 is made up of 11 amino acids. The CDR3 spells CASSESYEQFF. In DNA, the CDR3 is TGCGCCAGCAGTGAGTCCTATGAGCAGTTCTTC.

This clonotype came up a few times. The genes are TRBV7-9 and TRBJ2-1; the D gene is possibly TRBD2 (7 bases). V dropped 8 bases and J dropped 8 bases, with 25 bases sitting between them. The CDR3 has 16 amino acids. From germline, CDR1 is SEHNR and CDR2 FQNEAQ (reference sequence). CDR3 in amino acids: CASPEGGPMLGHEQFF. As DNA, the CDR3 is TGTGCCAGCCCTGAGGGGGGGCCCATGTTGGGGCATGAGCAGTTCTTC.

This clonotype was found a few times. The gene calls are TRBV5-1 and TRBJ2-5, with 12 bases aligning to TRBD2. Looked up from germline, CDR1 is SGHRS and CDR2 is YFSETQ. The CDR3 has 15 amino acids. The V segment lost 4 bases and the J segment 4 bases; nucleotides outside the gene matches: 5. The chain's CDR3 is CASSGGLAGLETQYF. Here the CDR3 DNA reads TGCGCCAGCAGCGGTGGACTAGCGGGATTAGAGACCCAGTACTTC.

This clonotype was counted between two and nine times. The chain has TRBV15 and TRBJ2-4; D might be TRBD2 (5 bases). The ends were cut back, 1 base at V and 0 bases at J, with 10 bases in the middle. The CDR3 consists of 16 residues. Germline-derived CDR1 and CDR2 are LNHNV and YYDKDF (reference sequence). The CDR3 bases are TGTGCCACCAGCAGAGGACTAATTCTAGCCAAAAACATTCAGTACTTC. Protein sequence: CATSRGLILAKNIQYF.